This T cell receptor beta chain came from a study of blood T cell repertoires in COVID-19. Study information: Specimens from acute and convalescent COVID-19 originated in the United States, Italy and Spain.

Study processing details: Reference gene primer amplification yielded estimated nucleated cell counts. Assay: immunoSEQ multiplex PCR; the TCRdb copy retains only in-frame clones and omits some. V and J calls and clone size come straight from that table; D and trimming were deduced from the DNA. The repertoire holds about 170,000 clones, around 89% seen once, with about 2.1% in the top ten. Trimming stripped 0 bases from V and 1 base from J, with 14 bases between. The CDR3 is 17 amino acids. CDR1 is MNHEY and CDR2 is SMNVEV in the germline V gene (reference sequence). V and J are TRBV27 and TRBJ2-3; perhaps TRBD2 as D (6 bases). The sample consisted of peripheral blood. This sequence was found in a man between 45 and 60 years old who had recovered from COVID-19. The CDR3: CASSLSWGGTRTDTQYF. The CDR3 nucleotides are TGTGCCAGCAGTTTATCGTGGGGCGGGACCCGCACAGATACGCAGTATTTT.